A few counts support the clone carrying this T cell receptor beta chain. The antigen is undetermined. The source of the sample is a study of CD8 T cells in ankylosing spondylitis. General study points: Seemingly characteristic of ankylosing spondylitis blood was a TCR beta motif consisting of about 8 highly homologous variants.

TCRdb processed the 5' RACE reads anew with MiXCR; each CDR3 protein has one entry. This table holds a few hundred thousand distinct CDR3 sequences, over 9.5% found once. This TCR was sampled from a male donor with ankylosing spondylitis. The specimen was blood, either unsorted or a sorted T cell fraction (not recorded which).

Written as DNA, the CDR3 is TGTGCCAGCAGCGTAGCGCGGATGAGCTCCTACAATGAGCAGTTCTTC. Protein product: CASSVARMSSYNEQFF. The J gene is TRBJ2-1, the V gene TRBV9; D unresolved. This CDR3 region has 16 residues. CDR1 and CDR2 (germline): SGDLS, YYNGEE. Trimming removed 0 bases at V and 0 bases at J, with 10 bases between.